Detailed here is one T cell receptor beta chain. While unrecorded immune exposures were likely, the donors were nominally healthy when sampled. This sample stems from a study of cytomegalovirus exposure and HLA in healthy donors. Germline-derived CDR1 and CDR2 are MNHEY and SVGAGI. CDR3 size: 16 residues. With 0 bases clipped from V and 5 bases from J, the junction kept 8 bases outside the gene matches. Primers for the PCR totalled 60 Vbeta and 13 Jbeta. The table came from immunoSEQ multiplex PCR; TCRdb's copy has only in-frame clones and leaves some out. The sample yields approximately 210,000 clones, around 79% seen once.

The chain couples TRBV6-5 to TRBJ2-5; 8 bases agree with TRBD1. This sequence was found in a male donor in good health and CMV-seropositive. Sequencing was done on a sample of PBMCs. The CDR3 nucleotides read TGTGCCAGCAGTTACTCTCGGCAGGGGGCGGGGGAGACCCAGTACTTC. Translation gives CASSYSRQGAGETQYF.